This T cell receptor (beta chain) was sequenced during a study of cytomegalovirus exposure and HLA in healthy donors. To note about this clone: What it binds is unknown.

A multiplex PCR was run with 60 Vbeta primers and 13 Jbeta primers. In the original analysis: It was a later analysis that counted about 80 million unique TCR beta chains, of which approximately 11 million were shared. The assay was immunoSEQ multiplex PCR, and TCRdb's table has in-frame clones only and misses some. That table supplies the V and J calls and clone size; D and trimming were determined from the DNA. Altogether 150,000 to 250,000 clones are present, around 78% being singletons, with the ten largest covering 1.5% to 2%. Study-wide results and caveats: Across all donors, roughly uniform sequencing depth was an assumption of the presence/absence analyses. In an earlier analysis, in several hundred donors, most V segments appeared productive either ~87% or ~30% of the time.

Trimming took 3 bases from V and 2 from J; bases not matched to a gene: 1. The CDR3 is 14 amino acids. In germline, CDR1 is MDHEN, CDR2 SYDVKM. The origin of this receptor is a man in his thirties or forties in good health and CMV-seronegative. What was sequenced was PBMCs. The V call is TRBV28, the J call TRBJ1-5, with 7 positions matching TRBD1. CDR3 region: CASSLQGGNQPQHF. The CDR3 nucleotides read TGTGCCAGCAGTTTGCAGGGGGGCAATCAGCCCCAGCATTTT.